What follows describes a single T cell receptor beta chain. The sample originates from a study of OX40 agonist ivuxolimab in advanced cancers. The germline V gene has CDR1 MDHEN and CDR2 SYDVKM. Between the trimmed V and J ends, which lost 10 bases and 12 bases, there was a span of 22 bases. This CDR3 is 13 amino acids long. Repertoires were generated with immunoSEQ multiplex PCR, while TCRdb's copy carries only in-frame clones and drops some. The table records under 85,000 clones, approximately 94% of them present only once. The gene calls are TRBV28 and TRBJ2-1, with D perhaps matching TRBD2 (6 bases). The material sequenced was CD4+ or CD8+ T cells sorted from blood, taken in a trial of the OX40 agonist ivuxolimab. The TCR was taken from an adult with an advanced solid tumor such as melanoma, head and neck, liver or kidney cancer. CDR3 sequence reads: CATEGTTGVTQFF. CDR3 bases: TGTGCCACCGAGGGTACGACGGGGGTAACGCAGTTCTTC.